This T cell receptor (beta chain) was sequenced in a study of T cell responses to AZD1222 COVID-19 vaccine. Concerning this clone: Antigen unknown.

Whole-study results and caveats: Close to half of spike-specific TCRs reportedly recognize unmutated variant regions. Spike regions recognized by vaccine-associated CD4 TCRs spanned the protein, led by 160-218 and 743-854.

Some clones are missing from TCRdb's copy, which holds only in-frame ones; the method was immunoSEQ multiplex PCR. The repertoire holds about 97,000 clones, with 70% to 90% as singletons. CDR3 length equals 14 residues. Germline values: CDR1 LNHDA, CDR2 SQIVND (reference sequence). With V trimmed by 7 bases and J by 5 bases, 10 bases remained unmatched. The chain links TRBV19 to TRBJ1-1; 7 bases are a match to TRBD1. Sequencing was performed on peripheral blood, taken on day 0 of AZD1222 vaccination. This TCR derives from an adult in good health. The CDR3 coding sequence is TGTGCCAGTATCTTCCGGGCAGGGGGAACTGAAGCTTTCTTT. It codes for CASIFRAGGTEAFF.